These 32 T cell receptor beta chains came from one sample sequenced in a study of blood T cells in healthy people across ages. The use of a sample-barcoded 5' primer and a J-beta primer mix characterized a second PCR of about 7 to 12 cycles. TCRdb re-called the 5' RACE reads with MiXCR, one entry per CDR3 protein. The table has about 1.6 million distinct CDR3 sequences, 30% to 40% seen once. Sequencing used blood. Receptors were obtained from a woman in her twenties or thirties in good health.

The genes are TRBV28 and TRBJ2-7; a possible D gene is TRBD1 (6 bases). The germline CDR1 and CDR2 sequences are MDHEN and SYDVKM. This CDR3 has 16 amino acids. The V end lost 4 bases, the J end lost 0 bases, and 16 bases lay between the germline ends. This chain's CDR3 is CASSSYRDTYSYEQYF. The CDR3 DNA sequence: TGTGCCAGCAGTTCTTACAGGGACACCTACTCCTACGAGCAGTACTTC.

Only a few counts were recorded for this clonotype. The rearrangement links TRBV3-1 to TRBJ2-3; D call uncertain. The length of the CDR3 is 17 residues. The germline V gene encodes CDR1 LGHDT and CDR2 YNNKEL (reference sequence). V lost 4 bases and J lost 0, with 17 bases in between. As DNA, the CDR3 is TGTGCCAGCAGCCGTCAGGTAACCGTTGGGAGCACAGATACGCAGTATTTT. The encoded protein is CASSRQVTVGSTDTQYF.

This clonotype was seen only a few times. This chain joins TRBV3-1 and TRBJ2-5; no clear D. Looked up from germline, CDR1 is LGHDT and CDR2 is YNNKEL (reference sequence). The CDR3 sequence is 13 residues long. V was clipped by 3 bases and J by 2 bases, with 7 bases between them. For the CDR3, the DNA is TGTGCCAGCAGCCACGGCAGTCAAGAGACCCAGTACTTC. Encoded protein: CASSHGSQETQYF.

The gene calls are TRBV29-1 and TRBJ2-5, with D uncertain. Germline V gives CDR1 SQVTM, CDR2 ANQGSEA. V gave up 1 base and J gave up 13 bases, with 4 bases separating them. CDR3 length: 8 amino acids. CDR3 nucleotides: TGCAGCGTTGAAGTTGGGTACTTC. Translating it yields CSVEVGYF.

This clonotype was observed a handful of times. CDR3: CASSVDRGRGQETQYF. CDR3 nucleotides: TGTGCCAGCAGCGTAGACAGGGGGAGAGGGCAAGAGACCCAGTACTTC. The chain combines TRBV7-9 with TRBJ2-5; TRBD1 matches 9 bases. V gave up 5 bases and J gave up 2 bases; unmatched junction bases: 9. The CDR3 runs to 16 residues. Germline V gene lookup returns CDR1 SEHNR and CDR2 FQNEAQ (reference sequence).

There are a few counts of this clonotype. The rearrangement links TRBV5-1 to TRBJ1-4; 8 bases fit TRBD1. V lost 5 bases, J lost 6 bases, and 9 bases stayed unmatched. Germline values: CDR1 SGHRS, CDR2 YFSETQ. There are 15 residues in the CDR3. The DNA of the CDR3 is TGCGCCAGCAGGCTCCGGGGGACAGGCGATGAAAAACTGTTTTTT. Translation: CASRLRGTGDEKLFF.

About this clonotype: At one end, the junction sequence differs from germline, possibly due to a read error. This chain uses TRBV4-1 with TRBJ2-7, with D perhaps TRBD1 or TRBD2 (5 bases each). The CDR3 runs 16 residues. Per the germline V gene, CDR1 is MGHRA and CDR2 is YSYEKL. This CDR3 is CAGSQDRGESAWEQYF. The CDR3 region has the DNA TGCGCCGGCAGCCAAGATAGAGGGGAGAGTGCCTGGGAGCAGTACTTC.

This clonotype has more than one count but fewer than ten. The DNA for the CDR3 is TGTGCCAGCAGTCCCGGGGTATCGGGTGGGGCCAACGTCCTGACTTTC. This translates into CASSPGVSGGANVLTF. The V and J genes are TRBV28 and TRBJ2-6; possible D gene TRBD2, 5 bases. Between the trimmed V and J ends, which lost 5 bases and 3 bases, there was a span of 14 bases. CDR3 length equals 16 residues. The V gene's germline CDR1 is MDHEN and CDR2 SYDVKM.

This chain joins TRBV14 and TRBJ2-5; D gene unclear. The DNA end lines up better with TRBJ2-7; the J call may be wrong. Germline CDR1 is SGHDN and CDR2 is FVKESK. This CDR3 has 18 residues. Here the CDR3 DNA reads TGTGCCAGCAGCCAAGAGGAACATCGGCTAACTAAGTGGATCGAGCAGTACTTC. Translated: CASSQEEHRLTKWIEQYF.

The rearrangement joins TRBV4-1 to TRBJ2-7; D remains ambiguous. This CDR3 has 17 amino acids. V was clipped by 0 bases and J by 7 bases, with 22 bases between them. Germline CDR1 is MGHRA and CDR2 is YSYEKL. The CDR3: CASSQDIYGPRPGEQYF. CDR3 DNA: TGCGCCAGCAGCCAAGATATTTACGGACCCCGGCCGGGTGAGCAGTACTTC.

V usage is TRBV27 and J usage is TRBJ1-5; 10 nucleotides agree with TRBD1. Losses at the gene ends were 6 bases for V and 6 bases for J; bases not matched to a gene: 8. This CDR3 has 15 residues. Germline V lookup: CDR1 MNHEY, CDR2 SMNVEV (reference sequence). The CDR3 loop reads CASSRTGGFSQPQHF. In nucleotides, the CDR3 is TGTGCCAGCAGCAGGACAGGGGGTTTTAGTCAGCCCCAGCATTTT.

This clonotype appeared a few times. The chain has TRBV9 and TRBJ1-2; D unresolved. The germline gives CDR1 SGDLS, CDR2 YYNGEE. V was trimmed by 0 bases and J by 4 bases, leaving 13 bases between them. The CDR3 consists of 15 residues. In DNA, the CDR3 is TGTGCCAGCAGCGTAGTGCCGGATTCGGTCTATGGCTACACCTTC. Residues: CASSVVPDSVYGYTF.

The rearrangement uses TRBV2 and TRBJ2-1, with 9 bases identical to TRBD2. CDR1 and CDR2 (germline): SNHLY, FYNNEI. The CDR3 consists of 14 residues. V gave up 8 bases and J gave up 8 bases; unmatched junction bases: 10. The CDR3 sequence: CASGLAGPSYEQFF. The DNA for the CDR3 is TGTGCCAGCGGGCTAGCGGGACCCTCATATGAGCAGTTCTTC.

V gene TRBV20-1 combines with J gene TRBJ2-7; 14 nucleotides line up with TRBD2. Germline CDR1 and CDR2: DFQATT and SNEGSKA (reference sequence). The V gene end was trimmed by 0 bases and the J gene end by 5 bases; junction bases not matched to a gene: 3. The CDR3 is 15 residues long. This chain's CDR3 is CSARDGTSGSHEQYF. Here the CDR3 DNA reads TGCAGTGCTAGAGATGGGACTAGCGGGAGCCACGAGCAGTACTTC.

Comment on this clonotype: Germline and junction disagree at one end, which may indicate a read error. The chain has TRBV6-1 and TRBJ2-5; D possibly corresponds to TRBD1 (6 bases). Germline V CDR1 and CDR2: MNHNS, SASEGT. The CDR3 extends over 16 amino acids. This chain's CDR3 is CASRPRQTGSQGTQYF. The CDR3 coding sequence is TGTGCCAGCAGACCCAGACAAACAGGGTCCCAAGGGACCCAGTACTTC.

The CDR3 region has the DNA TGTGCCAGCAGCCAAGAAAGGCACGTCTTGGGGGAGACCCAGTACTTC. Translating gives CASSQERHVLGETQYF. The chain recombines TRBV3-1 with TRBJ2-5; D is uncertain. Between the trimmed V and J ends, which lost 0 bases and 5 bases, there was a span of 16 bases. The CDR3 contains 16 residues. Germline CDR1 reads LGHDT; CDR2 reads YNNKEL (reference sequence).

The chain links TRBV20-1 to TRBJ2-3, with 8 bases identical to TRBD2. The CDR3 covers 14 residues. Germline CDR1 and CDR2: DFQATT and SNEGSKA (reference sequence). Germline trimming cut 8 bases from V and 2 bases from J; bases unmatched to any gene: 9. Written as DNA, the CDR3 is TGCAGTACCAGAGCGGGGGCAATCACAGATACGCAGTATTTT. It encodes CSTRAGAITDTQYF.

Many counts were recorded for this clonotype. The rearrangement links TRBV5-1 to TRBJ2-1; perhaps D is TRBD1 or TRBD2 (6 bases each). The germline gives CDR1 SGHRS, CDR2 YFSETQ. Between the trimmed V and J ends, which lost 0 bases and 8 bases, there was a span of 12 bases. This CDR3 is built from 14 residues. The CDR3 region has the DNA TGCGCCAGCAGCTTGGCCGGGGGCGTCGATGAGCAGTTCTTC. Its protein is CASSLAGGVDEQFF.

The chain couples TRBV20-1 to TRBJ2-5, with D maybe TRBD2 (5 bases). The CDR3 totals 13 residues. V lost 6 bases, J lost 3 bases, and 14 bases lay in between. From germline, CDR1 is DFQATT and CDR2 SNEGSKA (reference sequence). CDR3 DNA: TGCAGTGCCCGGACCGACTACAAAGAGACCCAGTACTTC. Translating it yields CSARTDYKETQYF.

This clonotype was picked up a small number of times. The chain links TRBV11-2 to TRBJ2-1; 13 bases match TRBD2. The V gene end was trimmed by 0 bases and the J gene end by 1 base; junction bases not matched to a gene: 3. This CDR3 comprises 18 residues. The germline gives CDR1 SGHAT, CDR2 FQNNGV. In nucleotides, the CDR3 is TGTGCCAGCAGCTTAGAAGCGACTAGCGGGGGGTCCTACAATGAGCAGTTCTTC. It codes for CASSLEATSGGSYNEQFF.

With respect to this clonotype: A read error may account for a junction end that differs from germline. The chain is built from TRBV7-2 and TRBJ2-1; either TRBD1 or TRBD2 may fit D (6 bases each). The CDR3 totals 15 residues. Germline CDR1 is SGHTA and CDR2 is FQGNSA. CDR3 DNA sequence: TGTGCCGGCAGCTTACGGGGGAAGGGGGGCGGTGAGCAGTTCTTC. This gives the protein CAGSLRGKGGGEQFF. Full variable domain (rest looked up from reference TRBV7-2 and TRBJ2-1): GAGVSQSPSNKVTEKGKDVELRCDPISGHTALYWYRQSLGQGLEFLIYFQGNSAPDKSGLPSDRFSAERTGGSVSTLTIQRTQQEDSAVYLCAGSLRGKGGGEQFFGPGTRLTVL.

In its sample, this clonotype was seen a few times. The chain is built from TRBV4-1 and TRBJ1-2, with D unresolved. CDR1 is MGHRA and CDR2 is YSYEKL in the germline V gene. CDR3 size: 14 residues. Trimming removed 1 base from V and 8 bases from J, with 14 bases in between. The CDR3 bases are TGCGCCAGCAGCCAAGTTAAGGCTACTAGGGGCTACACCTTC. This codes for CASSQVKATRGYTF.

The chain uses TRBV7-3 and TRBJ2-3; D tentatively reads TRBD1 or TRBD2 (6 bases each). The CDR3 loop spans 16 amino acids. Germline assignment: CDR1 SGHTA and CDR2 FQGTGA. With 5 bases removed from V and 5 bases from J, the gap between germline ends came to 20 bases. The CDR3 DNA is TGTGCCAGCAGCCCACAGGGACTGACCTTCGGAGATACGCAGTATTTT. Protein: CASSPQGLTFGDTQYF.

This clonotype turned up a few times. The chain carries TRBV7-7 and TRBJ2-7; perhaps D is TRBD1 or TRBD2 (5 bases each). The CDR3 loop spans 15 amino acids. Germline loops: CDR1 SSHAT, CDR2 FNYEAQ (reference sequence). The V end lost 2 bases, the J end lost 0 bases, and 11 bases lay between the germline ends. The CDR3 nucleotides are TGTGCCAGCAGCTTAATTTCAGGGACCTCCTACGAGCAGTACTTC. This gives the protein CASSLISGTSYEQYF.

CDR3 amino acids: CASSTGFWSYTF. CDR3 in DNA: TGTGCCAGCAGCACCGGGTTTTGGAGCTACACCTTC. The chain combines TRBV9 with TRBJ1-2; D not certain. The CDR3 runs to 12 residues. From germline, CDR1 is SGDLS and CDR2 YYNGEE. Trimming shortened V by 4 bases and J by 9 bases, and 13 bases separated the two germline ends.

The V call is TRBV2, the J call TRBJ1-5, with D perhaps matching TRBD1 (5 bases). Per germline, CDR1 SNHLY and CDR2 FYNNEI. V was pared by 4 bases and J by 5 bases, with 12 bases between. This CDR3 contains 14 residues. The CDR3 nucleotides are TGTGCCAGCAGTGGAGGGGTTGGGGATCAGCCCCAGCATTTT. It translates to CASSGGVGDQPQHF.

This clonotype was counted only a few times. J is TRBJ2-1 and V is TRBV29-1, with 7 bases fitting TRBD2. Per the germline V gene, CDR1 is SQVTM and CDR2 is ANQGSEA. V trimming: 7 bases; J trimming: 4 bases; junction bases outside the gene matches: 16. This CDR3 has 16 amino acids. The CDR3 sequence: CSAPRVGGVGYNEQFF. For the CDR3, the DNA is TGCAGCGCCCCCCGGGTGGGGGGGGTTGGGTACAATGAGCAGTTCTTC.

This clonotype was detected only once. V usage is TRBV2 and J usage is TRBJ2-5; maybe TRBD2 (6 bases). CDR1 is SNHLY, CDR2 FYNNEI, per germline. The CDR3 is 15 residues long. Trimming removed 6 bases from V and 4 bases from J, with 18 bases in between. The CDR3 here is CASSSRAGSGETQYF. The CDR3 DNA reads as TGTGCCAGCAGCAGTCGGGCGGGATCAGGAGAGACCCAGTACTTC.

V gene TRBV12-3 or TRBV12-4 combines with J gene TRBJ1-2, with 8 bases fitting TRBD1. The trim removed 6 bases at V and 4 bases at J, leaving 10 bases unmatched. The CDR3 has 15 amino acids. For the CDR3, the DNA is TGTGCCAGCAGACTACTCACAGGGGGAGGCTATGGCTACACCTTC. It translates to CASRLLTGGGYGYTF.

This chain uses TRBV28 with TRBJ2-3; D is perhaps TRBD1 or TRBD2 (5 bases each). The CDR3 is 13 residues long. Germline values: CDR1 MDHEN, CDR2 SYDVKM. The V end lost 1 base, the J end lost 14 bases, and 16 bases lay between the germline ends. CDR3 sequence (DNA): TGTGCCAGCAGTTTATCGTCGGGGACCTCGTCGTATTTT. Protein: CASSLSSGTSSYF.

The rearrangement links TRBV14 to TRBJ2-1; 7 nucleotides match TRBD2. This CDR3 contains 15 residues. In germline, CDR1 is SGHDN, CDR2 FVKESK. V gave up 2 bases and J gave up 9 bases; unmatched junction bases: 10. As DNA, the CDR3 is TGTGCCAGCAGCCAATCGTGGGGACTATTTGCTGAGCAGTTCTTC. Translated, it gives CASSQSWGLFAEQFF.

This chain links TRBV4-2 with TRBJ1-5; D remains ambiguous. Germline V gene lookup returns CDR1 LGHNA and CDR2 YNFKEQ. Trimming left V 3 bases short and J 2 bases short, with 11 bases between. The CDR3 sequence is 15 residues long. CDR3 protein: CASSHVARGNQPQHF. For the CDR3, the DNA is TGTGCCAGCAGCCACGTGGCGAGGGGCAATCAGCCCCAGCATTTT.